This TCR beta chain was identified during a study of T cells after yellow fever vaccination. By 5'RACE template switching, TCR cDNA was produced, with a universal primer site and UMIs added in the process. From the 5' RACE reads, TCRdb called clonotypes with MiXCR, one entry per CDR3 protein. The data hold under 550,000 distinct CDR3 sequences, with 20% to 25% observed a single time. Overall study results and limits: Overall, a small share of clonotypes was seen in both CD4 and CD8 compartments. Weaker, the secondary response peaked sooner, at day 5 versus 15.

CDR1 LGHNA and CDR2 YSLEER come from the germline V gene. V lost 0 bases and J lost 5, with 10 bases in between. This CDR3 has 14 residues. A word on this clonotype: Its specificity is unknown.

The origin of this receptor is a man aged 18 to 30 who received the YFV17D yellow fever vaccine. The specimen was PBMCs, collected roughly 20 days after the first yellow fever vaccination. This chain joins TRBV4-3 and TRBJ2-5; D uncertain. This CDR3 reads CASSQDSFLETQYF. The CDR3 nucleotides read TGCGCCAGCAGCCAAGATTCGTTCTTGGAGACCCAGTACTTC.